The 14 T cell receptor beta chains below were found in one sample sequenced in a study of blood T cells in healthy people across ages. A sample-barcoded 5' primer and a J-beta primer mix were used in a second PCR of roughly 7 to 11 cycles. TCRdb processed the 5' RACE reads anew with MiXCR; each CDR3 protein has one entry. The data show 1 million to 1.2 million distinct CDR3 sequences, around two fifths seen once. Input material: blood. These receptor sequences come from a man younger than 35 in good health.

The chain employs TRBV10-3 and TRBJ1-2; TRBD1 agrees at 9 bases. The CDR3 has 13 amino acids. The V gene end was trimmed by 3 bases and the J gene end by 8 bases; junction bases not matched to a gene: 4. Germline CDR1 is ENHRY and CDR2 is SYGVKD. CDR3 DNA: TGTGCCATCAGTGAACAGGGGGCGAGAGGCTACACCTTC. Translating it yields CAISEQGARGYTF.

This clonotype was seen a few times. The chain carries TRBV10-3 and TRBJ1-4, with unresolved D. V was cut by 4 bases and J by 8 bases, with 14 bases left in between. The germline V gene encodes CDR1 ENHRY and CDR2 SYGVKD. CDR3 length: 14 amino acids. The CDR3, as DNA: TGTGCCATCAGTGTGGTACCTGAGCAGGAAAAACTGTTTTTT. Protein: CAISVVPEQEKLFF.

This clonotype was observed a handful of times. The CDR3 loop reads CASSLGFRGAYEDTQYF. In nucleotides, the CDR3 is TGTGCCAGCAGCTTAGGTTTCCGGGGGGCTTACGAAGATACGCAGTATTTT. V gene TRBV11-3 combines with J gene TRBJ2-3, with D perhaps TRBD2 (7 bases). Trimming pared 1 base from V and 5 bases from J, leaving 19 bases between. The CDR3 has 17 amino acids. Germline assignment: CDR1 SGHNT and CDR2 YENEEA.

The gene calls are TRBV29-1 and TRBJ2-3; unclear D gene. The V end lost 4 bases, the J end lost 5 bases, and 10 bases lay between the germline ends. From germline, CDR1 is SQVTM and CDR2 ANQGSEA. This CDR3 region has 12 residues. CDR3 in DNA: TGCAGCGTTGTCCTGTATGAAGATACGCAGTATTTT. This encodes CSVVLYEDTQYF.

The rearrangement uses TRBV7-8 and TRBJ2-1, with D tentatively TRBD1 (6 bases). This CDR3 spans 16 amino acids. V lost 2 bases and J 4 bases, leaving 15 bases between the germline ends. Germline lookup yields CDR1 SGHVS and CDR2 FQNEAQ. CDR3 DNA sequence: TGTGCCAGCAGCTTAAGGCTGGACGGGACATACAATGAGCAGTTCTTC. This encodes CASSLRLDGTYNEQFF.

The V call is TRBV19, the J call TRBJ2-3, with D possibly matching TRBD2 (6 bases). Deletions cut 4 bases from V and 1 base from J, with 12 bases between. This CDR3 contains 15 residues. Per germline, CDR1 LNHDA and CDR2 SQIVND (reference sequence). The CDR3 spells CASSTIGTGTDTQYF. The CDR3 DNA reads as TGTGCCAGTAGTACCATCGGGACTGGCACAGATACGCAGTATTTT. Complete variable domain (other parts from reference TRBV19 and TRBJ2-3): DGGITQSPKYLFRKEGQNVTLSCEQNLNHDAMYWYRQDPGQGLRLIYYSQIVNDFQKGDIAEGYSVSREKKESFPLTVTSAQKNPTAFYLCASSTIGTGTDTQYFGPGTRLTVL.

This clonotype came up a few times. The chain joins TRBV29-1 to TRBJ1-2; D remains unclear. The CDR3 totals 13 residues. The V gene lost 7 bases and the J gene lost 4 bases, with 16 bases spanning the gap. CDR1 is SQVTM, CDR2 ANQGSEA, per germline. The CDR3 is CSGLQLTPYGYTF. For the CDR3, the DNA is TGCAGCGGCCTCCAACTAACACCCTATGGCTACACCTTC.

This clonotype appeared a few times. This chain connects TRBV20-1 to TRBJ1-2; D gene uncertain. Germline V gene lookup returns CDR1 DFQATT and CDR2 SNEGSKA (reference sequence). The CDR3 is made up of 12 amino acids. Trimming took off 3 bases at V and 8 bases at J, with 13 bases between the two ends. CDR3 DNA sequence: TGCAGTGCTAGTCGCTTGGGAGAGGGCTACACCTTC. It translates to CSASRLGEGYTF.

This chain connects TRBV12-3 or TRBV12-4 to TRBJ2-3; 13 bases map to TRBD2. The length of the CDR3 is 16 residues. Trimming took 5 bases from V and 5 from J; bases not matched to a gene: 7. The CDR3 loop reads CASSGRLAGGLDTQYF. The CDR3 region has the DNA TGTGCCAGCAGTGGGAGACTAGCGGGGGGATTAGATACGCAGTATTTT.

Points on this clonotype: A much larger clone lies a single base off, so this may be a read error. This rearrangement joins TRBV6-5 to TRBJ2-5; D gene ambiguous. The end of the DNA fits TRBJ2-1 better, so the J call may be wrong. The CDR3 length is 12 residues. CDR1 and CDR2 from the germline V gene are MNHEY and SVGAGI. CDR3 coding DNA: TGTGCCAGCAGACGGAACCAAGAGACCCAGTTCTTC. Translation gives CASRRNQETQFF.

Of note for this clonotype: A much more abundant neighbour one base away suggests this may be a read error. The rearrangement links TRBV12-3 or TRBV12-4 to TRBJ2-3, with TRBD2 matching 8 bases. The CDR3 loop spans 14 amino acids. The CDR3 region is CANSLTSVTDTQYF. CDR3 coding DNA: TGTGCCAACAGTTTGACTAGCGTGACAGATACGCAGTATTTT.

V gene TRBV7-2 combines with J gene TRBJ2-1; 9 nucleotides align to TRBD2. The CDR3 spans 17 residues. The germline CDR1 and CDR2 sequences are SGHTA and FQGNSA. V trimming: 2 bases; J trimming: 2 bases; junction bases outside the gene matches: 7. For the CDR3, the DNA is TGTGCCAGCAGCTTATCCCCGGGACTAGCAACCTACAATGAGCAGTTCTTC. This encodes CASSLSPGLATYNEQFF.

V usage is TRBV3-1 and J usage is TRBJ1-2, with D perhaps TRBD1 (6 bases). This CDR3 region has 14 residues. Trimming shortened V by 1 base and J by 8 bases, and 14 bases separated the two germline ends. Germline CDR1 reads LGHDT; CDR2 reads YNNKEL (reference sequence). The CDR3 loop reads CASSQGGQGRGYTF. The CDR3 DNA reads as TGTGCCAGCAGCCAAGGGGGGCAGGGGCGAGGCTACACCTTC.

A few counts support this clonotype. The chain employs TRBV2 and TRBJ2-7, with 8 bases identical to TRBD1. V was clipped by 7 bases and J by 4 bases; unmatched bases: 6. The CDR3 sequence is 13 residues long. Germline values: CDR1 SNHLY, CDR2 FYNNEI. CDR3 nucleotides: TGTGCCAGCACCCCGGACAGGGCTTACGAGCAGTACTTC. This translates into CASTPDRAYEQYF. The full variable domain, rest sourced from reference TRBV2 and TRBJ2-7, is EPEVTQTPSHQVTQMGQEVILRCVPISNHLYFYWYRQILGQKVEFLVSFYNNEISEKSEIFDDQFSVERPDGSNFTLKIRSTKLEDSAMYFCASTPDRAYEQYFGPGTRLTVT.